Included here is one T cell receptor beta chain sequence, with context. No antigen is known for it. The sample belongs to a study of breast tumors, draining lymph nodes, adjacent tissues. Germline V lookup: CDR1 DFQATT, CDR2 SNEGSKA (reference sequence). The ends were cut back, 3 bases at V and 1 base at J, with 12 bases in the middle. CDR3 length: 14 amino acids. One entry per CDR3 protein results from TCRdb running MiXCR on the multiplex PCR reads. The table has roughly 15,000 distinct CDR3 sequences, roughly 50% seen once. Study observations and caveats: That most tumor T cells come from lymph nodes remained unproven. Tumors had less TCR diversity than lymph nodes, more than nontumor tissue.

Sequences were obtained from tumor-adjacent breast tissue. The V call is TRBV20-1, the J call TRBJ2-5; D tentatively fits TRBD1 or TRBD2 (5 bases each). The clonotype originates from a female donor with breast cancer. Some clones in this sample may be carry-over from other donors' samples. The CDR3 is CSARGVRGQETQYF. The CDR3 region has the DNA TGCAGTGCTAGGGGGGTTAGGGGCCAAGAGACCCAGTACTTC.